This T cell receptor (beta chain) was captured in a study of CD8+CD57+ T cells in acquired aplastic anemia. At the level of the study: Sorted cells (CD4+ and CD8+) yielded DNA amounts that averaged about 3.1 ug.

With regard to this clonotype: Its specificity is not known. Mismatch with germline at one junction end may stem from a read error.

Germline V gives CDR1 SEHNR, CDR2 FQNEAQ (reference sequence). This CDR3 region has 14 residues. The template for TCR beta VDJ and CDR3 sequence profiling was genomic DNA. TCRdb independently ran MiXCR on the reads; one entry per CDR3 protein. The sample yields roughly 250,000 distinct CDR3 sequences, approximately 79% seen once. All patients picked for sequencing had shown, by flow cytometry, an expansion of CD8+CD57+ cells. Acquired aplastic anemia of severe grade affected all patients. General study results and limits: Overlap between patients and controls comprised roughly 28 CD8+ CDR3 sequences.

This sequence joins TRBV7-9 and TRBJ2-3; D might be TRBD1 (5 bases). This receptor was obtained from a human donor with aplastic anemia. The sequenced material came from sorted CD4+, CD8+, or CD8+CD57+ T cells (not recorded which) from PBMCs. This chain's CDR3 is CASSPAGRAQYFEF. DNA for the CDR3: TGTGCCAGCAGCCCCGCAGGGCGTGCGCAGTACTTCGAGTTT.